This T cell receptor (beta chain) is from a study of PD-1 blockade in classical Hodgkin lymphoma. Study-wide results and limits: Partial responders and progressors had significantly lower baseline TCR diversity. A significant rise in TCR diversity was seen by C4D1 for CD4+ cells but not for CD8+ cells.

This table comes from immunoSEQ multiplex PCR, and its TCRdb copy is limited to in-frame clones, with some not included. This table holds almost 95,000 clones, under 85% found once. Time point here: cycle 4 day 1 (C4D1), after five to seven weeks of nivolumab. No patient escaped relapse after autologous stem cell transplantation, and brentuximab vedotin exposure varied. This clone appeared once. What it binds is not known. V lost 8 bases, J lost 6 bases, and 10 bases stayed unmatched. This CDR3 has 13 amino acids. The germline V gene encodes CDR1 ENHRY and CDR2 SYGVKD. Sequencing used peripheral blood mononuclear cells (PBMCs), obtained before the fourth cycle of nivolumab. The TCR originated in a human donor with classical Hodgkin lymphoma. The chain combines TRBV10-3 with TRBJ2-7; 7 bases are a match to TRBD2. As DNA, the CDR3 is TGTGCCATCCGGCTGCTGGGCGGGGGCGAGCAGTACTTC. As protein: CAIRLLGGGEQYF.